This T cell receptor beta chain emerged from a study of OX40 agonist ivuxolimab in advanced cancers. With respect to the entire study: The costimulatory receptor OX40 (CD134) was targeted by ivuxolimab, a fully human IgG2 agonistic monoclonal antibody. Prior anti-PD-1, anti-PD-L1 or anti-CTLA-4 therapy was permitted, and checkpoint inhibitors had been received by 30% to 40% of dose-escalation patients. Partial responses occurred in three dose-escalation patients: two with cutaneous melanoma and one with hepatocellular carcinoma. Peripheral TCRbeta sequencing aimed to test whether ivuxolimab altered TCR sequence diversity and caused clonal T-cell expansion. Of the roughly 51 patients in dose escalation, 19 had hepatocellular carcinoma, approximately 15 had melanoma, 9 had renal cell carcinoma and 9 had head and neck cancer. The paper reports the monotherapy dose-escalation portion (N of about 56 patients) of the phase I ivuxolimab trial. Intravenous ivuxolimab was administered to patients every 2 weeks at six dose levels: 0.01, 0.1, 0.3, 1.5, 3 and 10 mg/kg. In the dose-escalation cohort, over 65% of patients were male, and the mean age was about 55 years, with a range of roughly 23 to 85. Broader findings and caveats from the paper: In the 0.1-3.0 mg/kg groups, partial responders had among the lowest normalized peripheral clonal expansion, particularly in CD8+ T cells. At doses of 0.1 to 3.0 mg/kg, clonal expansion of both CD4+ and CD8+ T cells in blood was seen between baseline and week 6. After ivuxolimab, expanded clones were on average more numerous among CD8+ T cells than among CD4+ T cells. Which antigens the clonally expanded peripheral T cells were specific for was not determined. Low levels of normalized T-cell clonal expansion were also shown by some nonresponding patients.

Genomic DNA was isolated from the sorted cells so that the TCRbeta CDR3 region could be sequenced. TCRbeta CDR3 regions were sequenced using the immunoSEQ Assay. Imported from immuneACCESS, the table was reduced by TCRdb to in-frame sequences with V and J called. These copies leave out some clones; in studies compared against another copy, an unresolved V gene accounts for under half, and the cause of the remainder is not known. The sample contains some 30,000 clones, 81% of them found a single time. The top ten hold around 20% of the sample. Patients with a history of autoimmune disease or receiving systemic immunosuppression were excluded from the trial. Peripheral blood for TCR sequencing was collected from all dose cohorts at baseline, on cycle 4 day 1, and on cycle 7 day 1. The samples were drawn from a first-in-human, open-label, multicenter phase I dose-escalation trial of ivuxolimab. Adults with locally advanced or metastatic melanoma, renal cell carcinoma, hepatocellular carcinoma or head and neck squamous cell carcinoma were enrolled in the trial. Before TCR sequencing, CD4+ and CD8+ T cells were separately sorted from peripheral blood.

A word on this clone: Its antigen specificity is not known. No qualities accompany the bases; no much larger clone lies one base away.

Including cysteine and phenylalanine, the CDR3 has 13 amino acids. Left in the record is the CDR3 DNA by itself, 39 bases read in frame from the first base. The CDR1 and CDR2 encoded by the germline V gene are SGHDT and YYEEEE. V is cut by 0 bases and J by 2 bases, and the space between the germline ends is 6 bases. In this chain, TRBV5-6 is recombined with TRBJ2-7; no D gene call is confident. The source of this sequence is an adult with an advanced solid tumor such as melanoma, head and neck, liver or kidney cancer. The sample here was CD4+ or CD8+ T cells sorted from blood, taken in a trial of the OX40 agonist ivuxolimab. Here is the DNA: TGTGCCAGCAGCTTGGATCAGCCCTACGAGCAGTACTTC. This gives the protein CASSLDQPYEQYF. Extended through the reference TRBV5-6 and TRBJ2-7 proteins, this CDR3 yields the full variable domain: DAGVTQSPTHLIKTRGQQVTLRCSPKSGHDTVSWYQQALGQGPQFIFQYYEEEERQRGNFPDRFSGHQFPNYSSELNVNALLLGDSALYLCASSLDQPYEQYFGPGTRLTVT.